This record concerns one TCR beta chain sequence. Its antigen is as yet unknown. Assay: immunoSEQ multiplex PCR; the TCRdb copy retains only in-frame clones and omits some. The sample has over 2 million clones; approximately 90% are singletons. This entry belongs to a study of shared clonotypes between healthy human individuals. Points from the study as a whole: Among four donors, about 4.6% of naive CD4 clonotypes were found in common. Having only a few donors restricted how much genetic and exposure-history diversity was captured.

Donors included only healthy HIV-negative adults lacking recent acute infections or vaccinations. The investigators split CD4+ cells into a CD45RA+ naive subset and a CD45RA-negative memory subset. This sequence originates from a man aged 18 to 30 in good health. Some clones in this sample may be carry-over from other donors' samples. Sequencing was carried out using naive CD4+ T cells from PBMCs. Subset here: CD45RA+ positively selected.

CDR3 nucleotides: TGTGCCAGCAGCTGGTCTAGCGCTACAGATACGCAGTATTTT. It encodes CASSWSSATDTQYF. V gene TRBV7-3 combines with J gene TRBJ2-3; a possible D gene is TRBD2 (6 bases). The CDR3 sequence is 14 residues long. V gave up 4 bases and J gave up 3 bases, with 11 bases separating them. The germline V gene encodes CDR1 SGHTA and CDR2 FQGTGA.